This T cell receptor beta chain was observed in a study of vaccination and CD4 T cells after COVID-19. Whole-study context: Each individual in the study obtained two doses of BNT162b2 or mRNA-1273 vaccine. Blood was drawn a median around 70 days post second dose, range 14 to 241.

In germline, CDR1 is SGHNT, CDR2 YYREEE (reference sequence). This CDR3 is 17 amino acids long. V lost 2 bases and J 0 bases, leaving 17 bases between the germline ends. Sample treatment: approximately 11-day PBMC culture with coronavirus spike peptide pools or control peptides (ViraFEST assay). Positive PCR tests came between March and December 2020, ahead of the US Alpha, Beta and Delta variants. Cultured CD4+ T cell DNA underwent sequencing with the Oncomine TCR Beta short-read assay. Via MiXCR, TCRdb re-called the PCR reads, giving one row per CDR3 protein. The sample consists of approximately 16,000 distinct CDR3 sequences, approximately 49% of them appearing once. A remark on this clonotype: Its specificity is not known.

Sequenced: CD4+ T cells from blood, cultured in vitro. This TCR derives from a human donor who had recovered from COVID-19. The chain carries TRBV5-4 and TRBJ2-5, with D perhaps matching TRBD2 (6 bases). The CDR3 bases are TGTGCCAGCAGCTTACCCCGTGGGGGGTCGTACCAAGAGACCCAGTACTTC. This gives the protein CASSLPRGGSYQETQYF. Looking up the rest from reference TRBV5-4 and TRBJ2-5 gives the full variable domain: ETGVTQSPTHLIKTRGQQVTLRCSSQSGHNTVSWYQQALGQGPQFIFQYYREEENGRGNFPPRFSGLQFPNYSSELNVNALELDDSALYLCASSLPRGGSYQETQYFGPGTRLLVL.